The 18 T cell receptor beta chains below come from one sample, sequenced in a study of blood T cell repertoires in COVID-19. TCRdb's table, derived via immunoSEQ multiplex PCR, lists solely in-frame clones and lacks some. The table shows 200,000 to 250,000 clones, with over 75% occurring only once. Sequenced input: peripheral blood. These receptor sequences come from a human donor in a cohort sampled during active COVID-19.

This clone has just one count. V usage is TRBV27 and J usage is TRBJ2-4, with 9 bases that match TRBD1. The trim removed 7 bases at V and 4 bases at J, leaving 8 bases unmatched. The CDR3 runs 15 residues. Germline V lookup: CDR1 MNHEY, CDR2 SMNVEV (reference sequence). The CDR3 loop reads CASIPLDRGKNIQYF. In DNA form, the CDR3 reads TGTGCCAGCATCCCACTAGACAGGGGGAAAAACATTCAGTACTTC.

The chain recombines TRBV5-5 with TRBJ1-1; D is uncertain. Germline CDR1 reads SGHKS; CDR2 reads YYEKEE (reference sequence). There are 15 residues in the CDR3. V was clipped by 0 bases and J by 1 base, with 10 bases between them. The CDR3 DNA follows: TGTGCCAGCAGCTTGGTCCCAGGTTCGAACACTGAAGCTTTCTTT. It translates to CASSLVPGSNTEAFF.

The sample holds one count of this clone. The chain uses TRBV20-1 and TRBJ1-5, with D possibly TRBD1 on 5 matching bases. This CDR3 is 14 amino acids long. Looked up from germline, CDR1 is DFQATT and CDR2 is SNEGSKA (reference sequence). V lost 6 bases and J 8 bases, leaving 20 bases between the germline ends. CDR3 in DNA: TGCAGTGCCAGTTTGGGTAACTGGGGGGAGCCCCAGCATTTT. It yields the protein CSASLGNWGEPQHF.

The CDR3 nucleotides are TGTGCCAGCAGCCCGACAGGGAGAGGGACTGAAGCTTTCTTT. It is translated as CASSPTGRGTEAFF. The chain recombines TRBV7-9 with TRBJ1-1; 7 bases match TRBD1. This CDR3 is built from 14 residues. Germline loops: CDR1 SEHNR, CDR2 FQNEAQ (reference sequence). V shed 5 bases, J shed 5 bases, and the junction held 8 bases outside the gene matches.

The chain joins TRBV9 to TRBJ1-1; 8 nucleotides line up with TRBD1. The V segment lost 2 bases and the J segment 4 bases; nucleotides outside the gene matches: 4. CDR3 length equals 14 residues. Germline V CDR1 and CDR2: SGDLS, YYNGEE. CDR3 sequence: CASSVATGGTEAFF. In DNA form, the CDR3 reads TGTGCCAGCAGCGTGGCAACAGGGGGCACTGAAGCTTTCTTT.

This chain connects TRBV5-6 to TRBJ2-7; a possible D gene is TRBD1 (5 bases). Trimming removed 0 bases from V and 2 bases from J, with 12 bases in between. Germline loops: CDR1 SGHDT, CDR2 YYEEEE. There are 15 residues in the CDR3. The CDR3 is CASSLGGLPTYEQYF. The CDR3 DNA is TGTGCCAGCAGCTTGGGGGGCCTACCTACCTACGAGCAGTACTTC.

This rearrangement joins TRBV4-2 to TRBJ2-3, with D possibly matching TRBD2 (7 bases). Germline CDR1 and CDR2: LGHNA and YNFKEQ. V gave up 4 bases and J gave up 1 base, with 15 bases separating them. The CDR3 covers 16 residues. CDR3 DNA sequence: TGTGCCAGCAGCCCGAGGGGGGGAGGGCGCACAGATACGCAGTATTTT. Translated: CASSPRGGGRTDTQYF.

The chain combines TRBV27 with TRBJ2-7, with TRBD2 as a possible D gene (5 bases). CDR1 and CDR2 (germline): MNHEY, SMNVEV (reference sequence). The V end lost 4 bases, the J end lost 4 bases, and 17 bases lay between the germline ends. The CDR3 runs 15 residues. The CDR3 reads CASSSRPGNYYEQYF. The CDR3 DNA is TGTGCCAGCAGTTCCCGACCGGGGAACTATTACGAGCAGTACTTC.

The V call is TRBV28, the J call TRBJ1-5; tentatively, D is TRBD1 (6 bases). The CDR3 loop spans 16 amino acids. Between the trimmed V and J ends, which lost 5 bases and 2 bases, there was a span of 16 bases. Germline CDR1 is MDHEN and CDR2 is SYDVKM. The CDR3 spells CASSMAGGAGNQPQHF. CDR3 nucleotides: TGTGCCAGCAGTATGGCTGGGGGGGCGGGCAATCAGCCCCAGCATTTT.

The V and J genes are TRBV28 and TRBJ1-6; 9 nucleotides agree with TRBD1. J gave up 7 bases and V 3 bases, and 10 bases lay outside the gene matches. The CDR3 consists of 17 residues. Germline V gene lookup returns CDR1 MDHEN and CDR2 SYDVKM. CDR3 protein: CASSFIQGAKENSPLHF. CDR3 nucleotides: TGTGCCAGCAGTTTTATACAGGGGGCGAAAGAAAATTCACCCCTCCACTTT.

This sequence joins TRBV14 and TRBJ2-2; 9 bases map to TRBD2. J was trimmed by 5 bases and V by 4 bases; bases with no gene match: 5. This CDR3 spans 15 amino acids. The germline V gene has CDR1 SGHDN and CDR2 FVKESK. The DNA of the CDR3 is TGTGCCAGCAGCCCGTATAGCGGGGGTACCGGGGAGCTGTTTTTT. Amino acid sequence: CASSPYSGGTGELFF.

V and J are TRBV24-1 and TRBJ2-7; 7 nucleotides agree with TRBD1. Germline-derived CDR1 and CDR2 are KGHDR and SFDVKD. This CDR3 has 14 amino acids. Trimming at V came to 3 bases and at J to 1 base, leaving 2 bases not matched to a gene. CDR3: CATSDTRGSYEQYF. The CDR3 DNA follows: TGTGCCACCAGTGATACCAGGGGGTCCTACGAGCAGTACTTC.

This clone was counted ten times or more. The CDR3 region has the DNA TGCGCCAGCAGCCCAACAGGGGAGTACACTGAAGCTTTCTTT. It yields the protein CASSPTGEYTEAFF. The rearrangement links TRBV5-1 to TRBJ1-1; TRBD1 matches 7 bases. This CDR3 has 14 residues. Germline values: CDR1 SGHRS, CDR2 YFSETQ. V lost 4 bases to trimming and J lost 3 bases; unmatched junction nucleotides: 6.

V is TRBV5-4 and J is TRBJ1-2; the D is unclear. This CDR3 comprises 15 residues. V dropped 0 bases and J dropped 4 bases, with 13 bases sitting between them. CDR1 and CDR2 from the germline V gene are SGHNT and YYREEE (reference sequence). This CDR3 is CASSLGRGWGYGYTF. Here the CDR3 DNA reads TGTGCCAGCAGCTTGGGTCGGGGATGGGGCTATGGCTACACCTTC.

This clone was seen only once. The rearrangement joins TRBV29-1 to TRBJ2-5; TRBD1 matches 7 bases. This CDR3 contains 14 residues. Germline assignment: CDR1 SQVTM and CDR2 ANQGSEA. With 7 bases clipped from V and 5 bases from J, the junction kept 13 bases outside the gene matches. The CDR3 nucleotides are TGCAGCGCCGGGGATACAGGGGTAGGCGAGACCCAGTACTTC. This sequence encodes CSAGDTGVGETQYF.

The chain couples TRBV7-9 to TRBJ1-3; D gene unclear. The V and J ends lost 3 bases and 3 bases respectively, with 12 bases between them. The CDR3 loop spans 15 amino acids. Germline CDR1 and CDR2: SEHNR and FQNEAQ (reference sequence). The CDR3 is CASSLPEADGNTIYF. In DNA, the CDR3 is TGTGCCAGCAGCTTGCCGGAGGCCGATGGAAACACCATATATTTT.

The V and J genes are TRBV25-1 and TRBJ1-3; TRBD1 agrees at 11 bases. CDR1 is MGHDK, CDR2 SYGVNS, per germline. CDR3 length: 14 residues. V was clipped by 6 bases and J by 2 bases; unmatched bases: 0. CDR3 sequence reads: CASRDRGPGNTIYF. CDR3 nucleotide sequence: TGTGCCAGCAGGGACAGGGGGCCTGGAAACACCATATATTTT. Variable domain in full (rest from reference TRBV25-1 and TRBJ1-3): EADIYQTPRYLVIGTGKKITLECSQTMGHDKMYWYQQDPGMELHLIHYSYGVNSTEKGDLSSESTVSRIRTEHFPLTLESARPSHTSQYLCASRDRGPGNTIYFGEGSWLTVV.

The J gene is TRBJ2-7, the V gene TRBV5-1; maybe TRBD1 (5 bases). The CDR3 is 13 residues long. From germline, CDR1 is SGHRS and CDR2 YFSETQ. Deletions cut 4 bases from V and 1 base from J, with 9 bases between. The chain's CDR3 is CASSVDTSYEQYF. DNA for the CDR3: TGCGCCAGCAGCGTGGACACGTCCTACGAGCAGTACTTC.